The 18 T cell receptor beta chains below all came from one sample that was sequenced in a study of early T cells in non-severe SARS-CoV-2 infection. From the 5' RACE reads, TCRdb called clonotypes with MiXCR, one entry per CDR3 protein. The sample yields tens of thousands of distinct CDR3 sequences, 9.5% to 15% seen once. The sample here was whole blood, taken at baseline. The source is an adult who was a healthcare worker with PCR-confirmed SARS-CoV-2 infection or an uninfected control (not recorded which).

This clonotype was observed a handful of times. The J gene is TRBJ2-3, the V gene TRBV5-4; TRBD1 matches at 7 bases. Germline V gene sequence: CDR1 SGHNT, CDR2 YYREEE (reference sequence). This CDR3 contains 20 residues. V was clipped by 3 bases and J by 3 bases; unmatched bases: 22. The CDR3 DNA reads as TGTGCCAGCAGCTGGGCCCGGGACAGCGGTGACGGCGGCGGGACAGATACGCAGTATTTT. Protein sequence: CASSWARDSGDGGGTDTQYF.

This clonotype was recorded a few times. This chain joins TRBV6-1 and TRBJ1-2, with 8 positions matching TRBD1. J was trimmed by 4 bases and V by 7 bases; bases with no gene match: 8. The CDR3 runs to 14 residues. Germline V CDR1 and CDR2: MNHNS, SASEGT. CDR3: CASTSTGAGYGYTF. The DNA for the CDR3 is TGTGCCAGCACTTCGACAGGGGCCGGCTATGGCTACACCTTC.

The chain carries TRBV29-1 and TRBJ2-7, with TRBD1 as a possible D gene (5 bases). This CDR3 spans 12 amino acids. In germline, CDR1 is SQVTM, CDR2 ANQGSEA. V lost 7 bases to trimming and J lost 5 bases, with 15 bases between them. Here the CDR3 reads CSALALGDEQYF. DNA of the CDR3: TGCAGCGCCCTCGCCTTAGGGGACGAGCAGTACTTC.

This clonotype was seen a handful of times. The genes are TRBV28 and TRBJ1-6; TRBD1 matches 12 bases. The CDR3 contains 15 residues. Germline V gives CDR1 MDHEN, CDR2 SYDVKM. Germline trimming cut 2 bases from V and 8 bases from J; bases unmatched to any gene: 1. The CDR3 loop reads CASSLGDRGHSPLHF. In DNA form, the CDR3 reads TGTGCCAGCAGTTTAGGGGACAGGGGGCATTCACCCCTCCACTTT.

CDR3 protein: CASSLRLSRDTQYF. The CDR3 DNA reads as TGTGCCAGCAGTTTACGTCTTAGCCGGGATACGCAGTATTTT. The rearrangement links TRBV12-3 or TRBV12-4 to TRBJ2-3; no clear D. The CDR3 consists of 14 residues. Trimming stripped 2 bases from V and 6 bases from J, with 12 bases between.

The table lists this clonotype with a few counts. This chain's CDR3 is CASSPSLASTDTQYF. In nucleotides, the CDR3 is TGTGCCAGCTCACCATCCTTAGCGAGCACAGATACGCAGTATTTT. This sequence joins TRBV18 and TRBJ2-3; possible D gene TRBD2, 5 bases. The CDR3 contains 15 residues. V lost 2 bases and J lost 0, with 9 bases in between. Germline CDR1 is KGHSH and CDR2 is LQKENI.

Written as DNA, the CDR3 is TGTGCCAGCAGCTACGGTAGTGGTAGCGGAACAGATACGCAGTATTTT. This gives the protein CASSYGSGSGTDTQYF. The gene calls are TRBV7-2 and TRBJ2-3; possibly TRBD2 for D (6 bases). The CDR3 totals 16 residues. Per germline, CDR1 SGHTA and CDR2 FQGNSA. V was clipped by 4 bases and J by 3 bases, with 17 bases between them.

The chain couples TRBV29-1 to TRBJ2-3; no clear D. The V gene's germline CDR1 is SQVTM and CDR2 ANQGSEA. V dropped 8 bases and J dropped 2 bases, with 5 bases sitting between them. The CDR3 length is 10 residues. The CDR3 DNA reads as TGCAGCACGTACACAGATACGCAGTATTTT. Its translation is CSTYTDTQYF.

The chain joins TRBV2 to TRBJ1-2; D may be TRBD1 (5 bases). The V and J ends lost 0 bases and 4 bases respectively, with 12 bases between them. Germline CDR1 and CDR2: SNHLY and FYNNEI. The CDR3 consists of 15 residues. CDR3 in DNA: TGTGCCAGCAGTGAAGCGCTTAGGGGAGGCTATGGCTACACCTTC. Residues: CASSEALRGGYGYTF.

This clonotype was found a few times. The chain couples TRBV18 to TRBJ2-5, with D maybe TRBD2 (6 bases). V was clipped by 3 bases and J by 3 bases, with 17 bases between them. This CDR3 comprises 16 residues. Germline CDR1 is KGHSH and CDR2 is LQKENI. CDR3 loop: CASSPTGTGKKETQYF. For the CDR3, the DNA is TGTGCCAGCTCACCTACCGGGACTGGGAAGAAAGAGACCCAGTACTTC.

V gene TRBV7-9 combines with J gene TRBJ2-7; no firm D call. CDR1 and CDR2 from the germline V gene are SEHNR and FQNEAQ (reference sequence). The length of the CDR3 is 14 residues. V lost 3 bases and J 4 bases, leaving 13 bases between the germline ends. The CDR3 bases are TGTGCCAGCAGCTTGGGCGTTGATGGGTACGAGCAGTACTTC. It is translated as CASSLGVDGYEQYF.

The chain employs TRBV18 and TRBJ2-4; D ambiguous. Trimming removed 3 bases at V and 3 bases at J, with 12 bases between. From germline, CDR1 is KGHSH and CDR2 LQKENI. The CDR3 sequence is 15 residues long. CDR3 protein: CASSPPASGKNIQYF. CDR3 nucleotide sequence: TGTGCCAGCTCACCTCCGGCGAGTGGCAAAAACATTCAGTACTTC.

This clonotype is labeled medium-sized. The rearrangement uses TRBV10-2 and TRBJ2-1; D unclear. This CDR3 is built from 14 residues. Germline-derived CDR1 and CDR2 are WSHSY and SAAADI. V shed 8 bases and J shed 0 bases, with 11 bases lying between them. CDR3 sequence (DNA): TGCGCCAGCGGGCAGCAGAGCTCCTACAATGAGCAGTTCTTC. Residues: CASGQQSSYNEQFF.

This clonotype was seen a few times. In DNA, the CDR3 is TGCAGTGCCCGGACAGGCGACTCCCCCTATGCAACTAATGAAAAACTGTTTTTT. Its protein is CSARTGDSPYATNEKLFF. This chain links TRBV20-1 with TRBJ1-4; 7 nucleotides match TRBD1. After removal of 6 bases from V and 0 bases from J, the junction contained 16 bases not matched to a gene. Germline V gene data show CDR1 as DFQATT and CDR2 as SNEGSKA (reference sequence). The CDR3 runs to 18 residues.

This clonotype was seen once. V is TRBV6-5 and J is TRBJ2-2; D possibly corresponds to TRBD1 (6 bases). Germline V lookup: CDR1 MNHEY, CDR2 SVGAGI. Trimming removed 6 bases from V and 6 bases from J, with 17 bases in between. The CDR3 has 15 amino acids. The DNA for the CDR3 is TGTGCCAGCAGAAAAACAAACAGGGTTTCCGGGGAGCTGTTTTTT. Protein product: CASRKTNRVSGELFF.

The chain uses TRBV7-8 and TRBJ1-1; D is possibly TRBD1 (5 bases). This CDR3 region has 15 residues. The V gene's germline CDR1 is SGHVS and CDR2 FQNEAQ. Trimming cost V 2 bases and J 0 bases, with 10 bases left between them. CDR3 sequence reads: CASSLSATVNTEAFF. The CDR3 bases are TGTGCCAGCAGCTTAAGTGCGACAGTGAACACTGAAGCTTTCTTT.

This chain joins TRBV7-9 and TRBJ2-1, with D possibly being TRBD2 (6 bases). V lost 4 bases to trimming and J lost 4 bases, with 8 bases between them. The CDR3 runs to 13 residues. Germline V gene sequence: CDR1 SEHNR, CDR2 FQNEAQ (reference sequence). This CDR3 reads CASSSGVYNEQFF. The CDR3 DNA reads TGTGCCAGCAGCTCGGGGGTTTACAATGAGCAGTTCTTC.

This clonotype is termed medium-sized (0.01 to 0.1%). The J gene is TRBJ2-6, the V gene TRBV10-3; D is perhaps TRBD1 (6 bases). CDR1 is ENHRY and CDR2 is SYGVKD in the germline V gene. Trimming took off 6 bases at V and 2 bases at J, with 11 bases between the two ends. The length of the CDR3 is 15 residues. Here the CDR3 DNA reads TGTGCCATCAGCACTACAGGGCCTGGGGCCAACGTCCTGACTTTC. Translating gives CAISTTGPGANVLTF.